The present T cell receptor (beta chain) was sequenced within a study of CD8+CD57+ T cells in acquired aplastic anemia. Study in general: Roughly 3.1 ug was the average amount of DNA from sorted CD4+ and CD8+ cells. Study results and caveats: The study found no significant CD8+ Simpson's diversity difference between patients and controls.

The TCR beta profiling, which covered VDJ combination and CDR3 sequence, was carried out using genomic DNA as the template. From the reads, TCRdb called clonotypes with MiXCR, one entry per CDR3 protein. The sample shows 200,000 to 250,000 distinct CDR3 sequences, about a third of them seen only once. The CDR3 contains 11 residues. The V gene lost 8 bases and the J gene lost 10 bases, with 14 bases spanning the gap. Germline CDR1 and CDR2: MGHDK and SYGVNS. This clonotype occurred many times. The antigen remains unidentified. The V gene is TRBV25-1, the J gene TRBJ1-1; maybe TRBD1 (6 bases). This TCR came from a human donor in good health, serving as a control. The sample was sorted CD4+, CD8+, or CD8+CD57+ T cells (not recorded which) from PBMCs. In DNA form, the CDR3 reads TGTGCCAGCCTTTTCAGGGGAGTAGCTTTCTTT. As protein: CASLFRGVAFF.